This T cell receptor beta chain is from a study of blood T cell repertoires in COVID-19. In the study overall: Spain, Italy and the United States supplied samples that represented acute and convalescent COVID-19. Sources were T cells, B-cell-depleted T cells, or PBMCs; the material itself was cDNA or gDNA.

After removal of 0 bases from V and 1 base from J, the junction contained 2 bases not matched to a gene. CDR1 is SGHAT, CDR2 FQNNGV, per germline. The CDR3 is made up of 15 amino acids. As handled by the study authors: Amplifying reference gene primers gave estimates of nucleated cell counts. Clones were sequenced by immunoSEQ multiplex PCR, and TCRdb holds only the in-frame ones, with some missing. The V and J calls and the clone size are those of that table, but D and trimming were determined from the DNA. The sample has about 91,000 clones, approximately 90% seen once; the top ten hold about 5%. The sequence came from a woman of 80 years or more with active COVID-19. The material sequenced was peripheral blood. V is TRBV11-2 and J is TRBJ2-7, with 8 positions matching TRBD1. The CDR3 spells CASSLEQGASYEQYF. The CDR3 nucleotides read TGTGCCAGCAGCTTAGAGCAGGGGGCTTCCTACGAGCAGTACTTC.